The rows below give T cell receptor beta chains drawn from one sample of a study of CD8 T cells in Susac syndrome. TCRdb re-called the immunoSEQ multiplex PCR reads with MiXCR, one entry per CDR3 protein. The sample carries more than 150,000 distinct CDR3 sequences, 95% to 96% recorded once. Sequencing used CD4+ T cells from PBMCs. These TCRs come from a human donor with Susac syndrome. Both conserved end residues are part of each CDR3. D genes are given only for firm matches. Clone size appears in some rows only: once, few, many, or a class for an expanded clone.

cdr3_aa cdr3_nt clone_size j_call v_call d_call
CSAPAGAINEQYF TGCAGTGCCCCAGCGGGAGCTATAAACGAGCAGTACTTC NA TRBJ2-7 TRBV20-1 TRBD2
CATSDGRDLGIQYF TGTGCCACCTCCGACGGGCGGGACCTTGGCATTCAGTACTTC NA TRBJ2-4 TRBV7-2 NA
CASSGGASGGYTF TGTGCCAGCAGCGGGGGGGCGTCTGGAGGCTACACCTTC NA TRBJ1-2 TRBV7-2 NA
CASKLDGETQYF TGTGCCAGCAAGTTGGACGGGGAGACCCAGTACTTC NA TRBJ2-5 TRBV7-8 NA
CSVGQSIGGYTF TGCAGCGTTGGCCAGTCTATCGGAGGCTACACCTTC NA TRBJ1-2 TRBV29-1 NA
CSGQGADGYTF TGCAGCGGACAGGGGGCAGATGGCTACACCTTC NA TRBJ1-2 TRBV29-1 TRBD1
CASSLVVRGNEQFF TGTGCCAGCAGCTTAGTCGTCAGGGGCAATGAGCAGTTCTTC NA TRBJ2-1 TRBV11-2 NA
CASSSAPLAGGREETQYF TGTGCCAGCAGCTCGGCCCCTCTAGCGGGAGGGCGCGAAGAGACCCAGTACTTC NA TRBJ2-5 TRBV11-2 TRBD2
CSARTSAFQGVTQYF TGCAGTGCCCGGACTAGCGCCTTTCAGGGTGTGACCCAGTACTTC NA TRBJ2-5 TRBV20-1 TRBD2
CASSQGLPGQAKETQYF TGCGCCAGCAGCCAGGGCCTACCGGGACAGGCAAAAGAGACCCAGTACTTC NA TRBJ2-5 TRBV4-3 TRBD1
CASSFQGMVDTEAFF TGTGCCAGCAGCTTTCAGGGGATGGTAGACACTGAAGCTTTCTTT NA TRBJ1-1 TRBV7-9 NA
CASSLGTSRSNQPQHF TGTGCCAGCAGCTTAGGTACGAGCAGGTCCAATCAGCCCCAGCATTTT NA TRBJ1-5 TRBV7-8 NA
CSAGFSWTGELFF TGCAGCGCCGGATTTTCGTGGACCGGGGAGCTGTTTTTT NA TRBJ2-2 TRBV29-1 NA
CASSQAAGQGRTYGYTF TGTGCCAGCAGCCAAGCAGCTGGACAGGGTCGAACCTATGGCTACACCTTC once TRBJ1-2 TRBV4-2 TRBD1
CATSRVDRSNEKLFF TGTGCCACCAGCAGAGTAGACAGATCTAATGAAAAACTGTTTTTT NA TRBJ1-4 TRBV15 NA
CASSLVGLEDEQFF TGTGCCAGCAGCTTAGTGGGGCTCGAGGATGAGCAGTTCTTC NA TRBJ2-1 TRBV7-9 NA
CASPTSGGYEQYF TGTGCCAGCCCGACTAGCGGTGGCTACGAGCAGTACTTC NA TRBJ2-7 TRBV11-2 TRBD2
CASSHGPASGNTDTQYF TGCGCCAGCAGCCATGGACCAGCTAGCGGAAATACAGATACGCAGTATTTT NA TRBJ2-3 TRBV4-3 TRBD2
CSVPRGAPSGYTF TGCAGCGTCCCGAGGGGGGCACCCTCGGGCTACACCTTC NA TRBJ1-2 TRBV29-1 NA
CASSQASVPEAFF TGCGCCAGCAGCCAAGCGTCAGTCCCTGAAGCTTTCTTT NA TRBJ1-1 TRBV4-3 NA
CASSFLAKEKLFF TGTGCCAGCAGCTTCTTGGCCAAGGAAAAACTGTTTTTT once TRBJ1-4 TRBV27 NA
CASITSGGANEQFF TGTGCCAGCATTACTAGCGGGGGTGCCAATGAGCAGTTCTTC NA TRBJ2-1 TRBV27 TRBD2
CASSLAAGSETQYF TGTGCCAGCAGCTTGGCCGCTGGGAGCGAGACCCAGTACTTC NA TRBJ2-5 TRBV5-4 NA
CASSSTGGVSDTQYF TGCGCCAGCAGCTCTACAGGGGGAGTTTCAGATACGCAGTATTTT NA TRBJ2-3 TRBV5-1 TRBD1
CVSSYQTGNTEAFF TGTGTCAGCAGTTACCAGACAGGGAACACTGAAGCTTTCTTT NA TRBJ1-1 TRBV6-6 NA
CASSSGTGLGTQYF TGCGCCAGCAGCTCCGGGACAGGGTTAGGGACCCAGTACTTC NA TRBJ2-5 TRBV5-1 TRBD1
CASSASGTLYNEQFF TGTGCCAGCAGCGCCTCCGGGACACTTTACAATGAGCAGTTCTTC NA TRBJ2-1 TRBV9 NA
CAWSPNPRAGRNTEAFF TGTGCCTGGAGTCCCAACCCTCGGGCAGGACGGAACACTGAAGCTTTCTTT once TRBJ1-1 TRBV30 NA
CASSLWGMRTDTQYF TGTGCCAGCAGCTTATGGGGGATGCGCACAGATACGCAGTATTTT NA TRBJ2-3 TRBV7-3 NA
CSVLQGDGYTF TGCAGCGTCCTACAGGGTGATGGCTACACCTTC NA TRBJ1-2 TRBV29-1 NA
CASGQGALPLHF TGTGCCAGCGGACAGGGGGCCCTTCCCCTCCACTTT NA TRBJ1-6 TRBV3-1 TRBD1
CASSELGQLNQPQHF TGTGCCAGCAGTGAATTAGGGCAACTCAATCAGCCCCAGCATTTT NA TRBJ1-5 TRBV2 NA
CASSYRGPRWDSPLHF TGTGCCAGCAGTTACAGGGGTCCGAGGTGGGATTCACCCCTCCACTTT once TRBJ1-6 TRBV6-5 NA
CASSYRDEQFF TGTGCCAGCAGCTACAGGGATGAGCAGTTCTTC NA TRBJ2-1 TRBV7-9 NA
CASSVAAGGTDTQYF TGTGCCAGCAGCGTAGCAGCGGGAGGGACGGATACGCAGTATTTT NA TRBJ2-3 TRBV9 TRBD2
CATSRGRPSGGHNEQFF TGTGCCACCAGCAGAGGAAGACCTTCAGGGGGCCACAATGAGCAGTTCTTC NA TRBJ2-1 TRBV15 TRBD1